Listed below are T cell receptor beta chains from one sample, sequenced in a study of control samples from healthy donors and cancer patients. The table came from immunoSEQ multiplex PCR; TCRdb's copy has only in-frame clones and leaves some out. The repertoire consists of roughly 80,000 clones, with more than 70% occurring once and the leading ten covering around 6%. Sequencing input: blood. These receptors came from a woman in her fifties or sixties in good health. The CDR3 runs from the conserved cysteine through the conserved F or W. Fields, in order: J gene, V gene, CDR3 protein.

TRBJ2-7 TRBV18 CASSPSGIQSEQYF
TRBJ1-2 TRBV4-2 CASTEGGANYGYTF
TRBJ2-5 TRBV5-6 CASSLTDVTQYF
TRBJ2-3 TRBV18 CASSPPTGAYTDTQYF
TRBJ1-4 TRBV9 CASSVASITNEKLFF
TRBJ1-2 TRBV10-3 CAISEEGANGYTF
TRBJ2-3 TRBV5-1 CASSLRWGTDTQYF
TRBJ1-3 TRBV28 CASSTRVSTGNTIYF
TRBJ1-1 TRBV6-5 CASSQAGMNTEAFF
TRBJ1-5 TRBV28 CASSLLGQPQHF
TRBJ1-5 TRBV6-1 CASSEDRYQPQHF
TRBJ1-5 TRBV30 CAWSVLAGNQPQHF
TRBJ1-2 TRBV5-4 CASSLDGDLRGYTF
TRBJ2-7 TRBV19 CASSSHPGLAGNEQYF
TRBJ1-1 TRBV24-1 CATSDSGGSEAFF
TRBJ2-7 TRBV6-5 CASRGTSSEQYF
TRBJ1-5 TRBV6-1 CASSERRAQHF
TRBJ1-3 TRBV9 CASSVDSASGNTIYF
TRBJ2-1 TRBV5-4 CASSRTASSYNEQFF
TRBJ2-7 TRBV10-2 CASRTGGTYEQYF